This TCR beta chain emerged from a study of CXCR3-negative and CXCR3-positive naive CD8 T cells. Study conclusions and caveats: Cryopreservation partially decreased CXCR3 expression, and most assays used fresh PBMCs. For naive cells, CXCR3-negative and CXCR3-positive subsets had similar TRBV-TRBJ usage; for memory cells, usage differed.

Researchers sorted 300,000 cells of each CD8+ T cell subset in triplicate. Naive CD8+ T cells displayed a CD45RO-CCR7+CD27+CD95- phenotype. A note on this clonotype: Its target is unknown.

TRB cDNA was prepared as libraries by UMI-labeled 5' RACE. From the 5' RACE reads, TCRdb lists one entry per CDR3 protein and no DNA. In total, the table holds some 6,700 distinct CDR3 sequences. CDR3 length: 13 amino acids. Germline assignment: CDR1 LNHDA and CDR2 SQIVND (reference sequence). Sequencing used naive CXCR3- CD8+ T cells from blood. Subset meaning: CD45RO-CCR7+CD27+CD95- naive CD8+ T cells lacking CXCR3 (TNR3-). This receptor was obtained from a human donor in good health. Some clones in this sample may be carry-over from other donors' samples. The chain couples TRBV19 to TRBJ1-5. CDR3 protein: CASSIALYQPQHF.